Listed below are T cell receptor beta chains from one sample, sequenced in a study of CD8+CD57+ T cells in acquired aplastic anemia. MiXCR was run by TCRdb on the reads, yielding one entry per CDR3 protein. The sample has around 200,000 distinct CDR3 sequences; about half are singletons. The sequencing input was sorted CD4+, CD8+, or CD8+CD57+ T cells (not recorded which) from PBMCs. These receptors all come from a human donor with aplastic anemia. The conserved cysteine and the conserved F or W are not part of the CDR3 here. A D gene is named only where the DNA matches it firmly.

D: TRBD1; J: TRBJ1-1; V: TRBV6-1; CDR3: ASSTDRGGRTEAF
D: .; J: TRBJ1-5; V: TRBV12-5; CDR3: ASGLELTLGFSNQPQH
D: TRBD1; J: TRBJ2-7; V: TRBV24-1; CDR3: ATSDPRDSPYEQY
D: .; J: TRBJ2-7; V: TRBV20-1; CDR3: SATTPAGNSYEQY
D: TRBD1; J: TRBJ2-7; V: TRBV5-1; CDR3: ASSLDRGPSEQY
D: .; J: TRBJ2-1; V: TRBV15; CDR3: ATSMRAAYNEQF
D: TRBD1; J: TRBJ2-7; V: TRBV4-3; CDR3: ASSVDRGRLEQY
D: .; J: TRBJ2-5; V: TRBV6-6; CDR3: ASSSDGETQY
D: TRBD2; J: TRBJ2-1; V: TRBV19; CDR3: ASSTGTSGSQQF
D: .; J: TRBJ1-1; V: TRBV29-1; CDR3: SVGSPPRNTEAF
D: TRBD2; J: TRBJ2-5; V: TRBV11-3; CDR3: ASSFSGSQETQY
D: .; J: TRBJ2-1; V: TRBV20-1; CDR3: SAPRDLGDEQF
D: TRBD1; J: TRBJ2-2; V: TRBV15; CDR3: ATSPGTGDTGELF